Detailed here is one T cell receptor (beta chain). This entry comes from a study of blood T cell repertoires in COVID-19. Repertoires were generated with immunoSEQ multiplex PCR, while TCRdb's copy carries only in-frame clones and drops some. This sample has about 280,000 clones, with approximately 83% found just once. CDR1 is MDHEN, CDR2 SYDVKM, per germline. This CDR3 spans 15 amino acids. The ends lost 6 bases at V and 3 bases at J; junction bases unmatched: 11. The receptor was derived from a woman aged 25 to 39 who had recovered from COVID-19. The chain is built from TRBV28 and TRBJ2-7; 7 bases match TRBD1. Material for sequencing was peripheral blood. In DNA form, the CDR3 reads TGTGCCAGCAGCCTCACATACCGGGACAGCTACGAGCAGTACTTC. Its protein product is CASSLTYRDSYEQYF.